Listed here are 32 T cell receptor beta chains from one sample, sequenced in a study of CD8 T cells in ankylosing spondylitis. Findings and caveats of the study: A TCR beta motif of under ten highly homologous variants appeared characteristic of ankylosing spondylitis blood.

MiXCR, applied by TCRdb to the 5' RACE reads, yields one record per CDR3 protein. The repertoire consists of around 540,000 distinct CDR3 sequences, with roughly 13% occurring once and the leading ten covering nearly 7%. Antigen specificity for these receptors is unknown. Sequencing was performed on blood, either unsorted or a sorted T cell fraction (not recorded which). The source of these receptors is a male donor with ankylosing spondylitis.

The chain recombines TRBV12-3 or TRBV12-4 with TRBJ2-1, with D unresolved. The CDR3 sequence is 17 residues long. Trimming pared 5 bases from V and 4 bases from J, leaving 21 bases between. The CDR3 reads CASSGRIGPRLYNEQFF. Here the CDR3 DNA reads TGTGCCAGCAGTGGTAGGATAGGGCCCCGGTTATACAATGAGCAGTTCTTC.

This clonotype has only a few counts. The J gene is TRBJ2-1, the V gene TRBV7-9; D remains unclear. The CDR3 extends over 14 amino acids. V lost 3 bases and J lost 7, with 13 bases in between. Germline V gene lookup returns CDR1 SEHNR and CDR2 FQNEAQ (reference sequence). This CDR3 is CASSLIETWNEQFF. CDR3 nucleotide sequence: TGTGCCAGCAGCTTGATCGAAACCTGGAATGAGCAGTTCTTC.

This clonotype has just a few counts. CDR3 nucleotide sequence: TGTGCCAGCAGTTCGGACAGGGGGCCGAACACCGGGGAGCTGTTTTTT. Its protein product is CASSSDRGPNTGELFF. This chain uses TRBV12-3 or TRBV12-4 with TRBJ2-2; TRBD1 aligns across 11 bases. J was trimmed by 0 bases and V by 4 bases; bases with no gene match: 1. CDR3 size: 16 residues.

A few counts support this clonotype. The genes are TRBV9 and TRBJ2-7; no reliable D call. The germline V and J ends were trimmed by 1 base and 1 base, with 6 bases remaining between them. Germline V lookup: CDR1 SGDLS, CDR2 YYNGEE. The CDR3 covers 13 residues. The CDR3 protein is CASSVSGSYEQYV. The CDR3 nucleotides are TGTGCCAGCAGCGTATCGGGTTCCTACGAGCAGTACGTC.

This clonotype was counted only a few times. This chain joins TRBV4-1 and TRBJ2-7, with TRBD2 matching over 16 bases. The ends lost 3 bases at V and 3 bases at J; junction bases unmatched: 11. This CDR3 has 19 amino acids. CDR1 MGHRA and CDR2 YSYEKL come from the germline V gene. CDR3 DNA: TGCGCCAGCAGCCATAGACCGGGACTAGCGGGAGGGAGATACTACGAGCAGTACGTC. This translates into CASSHRPGLAGGRYYEQYV.

V and J are TRBV5-1 and TRBJ2-5; TRBD2 might be the D (5 bases). From germline, CDR1 is SGHRS and CDR2 YFSETQ. The CDR3 runs 16 residues. Trimming pared 2 bases from V and 2 bases from J, leaving 16 bases between. CDR3 loop: CASSFALTGSQETQYF. CDR3 DNA: TGCGCCAGCAGCTTCGCCCTTACGGGATCTCAAGAGACCCAGTACTTC.

This clonotype was counted a few times. Relative to the germline gene, one junction end is altered; a read error may explain this. The chain recombines TRBV3-1 with TRBJ2-7; a possible D gene is TRBD1 (5 bases). The CDR3 extends over 12 amino acids. Germline assignment: CDR1 LGHDT and CDR2 YNNKEL (reference sequence). CDR3 protein: CASSLRKGISHF. For the CDR3, the DNA is TGTGCCAGCAGCCTCCGAAAGGGGATAAGTCACTTC.

There are a few counts of this clonotype. The chain carries TRBV12-3 or TRBV12-4 and TRBJ2-3; D unresolved. CDR3 length equals 14 residues. Deletions cut 4 bases from V and 1 base from J, with 9 bases between. In DNA form, the CDR3 reads TGTGCCAGCAGTTACTCCGGAGGCACAGATACGCAGTATTTT. Translating gives CASSYSGGTDTQYF.

The genes are TRBV20-1 and TRBJ1-1; D gene unclear. Trimming stripped 5 bases from V and 3 bases from J, with 16 bases between. Germline V gene sequence: CDR1 DFQATT, CDR2 SNEGSKA (reference sequence). This CDR3 spans 14 amino acids. In nucleotides, the CDR3 is TGCAGTGCTTTACGACTCCTTGCGGACACTGAAGCTTTCTTT. It translates to CSALRLLADTEAFF.

V is TRBV6-7 and J is TRBJ2-2; D is uncertain. TRBV6-7 has ORF status, its function being uncertain. V lost 2 bases to trimming and J lost 5 bases, with 6 bases between them. The CDR3 sequence is 13 residues long. The CDR3 reads CASSYSPTGELFF. The CDR3 DNA follows: TGTGCCAGCAGTTACAGCCCTACCGGGGAGCTGTTTTTT.

This clonotype was observed a single time. This chain joins TRBV7-8 and TRBJ2-2; 8 bases match TRBD1. There are 15 residues in the CDR3. Germline-derived CDR1 and CDR2 are SGHVS and FQNEAQ. V was clipped by 6 bases and J by 3 bases; unmatched bases: 6. The CDR3 coding sequence is TGTGCCAGCAGAGGCCGGGACAGGTACACCGGGGAGCTGTTTTTT. Amino acid sequence: CASRGRDRYTGELFF.

The chain has TRBV6-4 and TRBJ2-1; D ambiguous. V was clipped by 1 base and J by 0 bases, with 13 bases between them. Germline CDR1 and CDR2: MRHNA and SNTAGT. CDR3 length: 17 residues. The chain's CDR3 is CASSDLVGPSSYNEQFF. The CDR3 DNA is TGTGCCAGCAGTGACTTGGTAGGGCCAAGCTCCTACAATGAGCAGTTCTTC.

The chain employs TRBV6-6 and TRBJ2-1, with 10 bases lining up with TRBD2. The CDR3 totals 12 residues. With V trimmed by 3 bases and J by 13 bases, 3 bases remained unmatched. Germline CDR1 MNHNY, CDR2 SVGAGI (reference sequence). The CDR3 loop reads CASSYSGRTQFF. DNA for the CDR3: TGTGCCAGCAGTTATAGCGGGAGGACCCAGTTCTTC.

This chain uses TRBV7-2 with TRBJ2-1; 8 nucleotides line up with TRBD2. CDR3 length equals 15 residues. The V gene's germline CDR1 is SGHTA and CDR2 FQGNSA. The trim removed 5 bases at V and 4 bases at J, leaving 7 bases unmatched. DNA of the CDR3: TGTGCCAGCAGCCCAACTCGGGAGGGTTACAATGAGCAGTTCTTC. It encodes CASSPTREGYNEQFF.

This clonotype was found a few times. This chain uses TRBV21-1 with TRBJ2-5. TRBV21-1 is listed as a pseudogene. The CDR3 sequence is 14 residues long. The CDR3 here is CASSKCRVQETQYF. The CDR3 DNA follows: TGTGCCAGCAGCAAATGTAGGGTCCAAGAGACCCAGTACTTC.

This clonotype was found a few times. The chain is built from TRBV20-1 and TRBJ2-1; 9 bases fit TRBD2. The CDR3 length is 14 residues. Looked up from germline, CDR1 is DFQATT and CDR2 is SNEGSKA (reference sequence). V lost 7 bases, J lost 6 bases, and 10 bases stayed unmatched. The CDR3 region is CSVRSGTSPNEQFF. The CDR3 DNA reads as TGCAGTGTGCGCTCGGGGACTAGCCCCAATGAGCAGTTCTTC.

This clonotype has just a few counts. This rearrangement joins TRBV20-1 to TRBJ2-7; the D call may be TRBD1 or TRBD2 (5 bases each). CDR1 DFQATT and CDR2 SNEGSKA come from the germline V gene (reference sequence). The CDR3 is 11 amino acids. Trimming took 3 bases from V and 3 from J, leaving 6 bases between them. This CDR3 reads CSARGDYEQYV. CDR3 sequence (DNA): TGCAGTGCTAGGGGGGACTACGAGCAGTACGTC.

The chain couples TRBV6-1 to TRBJ2-3; the D gene is possibly TRBD1 (5 bases). Trimming left V 6 bases short and J 4 bases short, with 14 bases between. The CDR3 contains 14 residues. Germline-derived CDR1 and CDR2 are MNHNS and SASEGT. CDR3: CASSLDLGADTQYF. The DNA of the CDR3 is TGTGCCAGCAGCCTAGACTTAGGGGCAGATACGCAGTATTTT.

This clonotype was recorded a few times. The junction differs from germline at one of its ends, possibly a read error. This chain joins TRBV20-1 and TRBJ2-5; 7 nucleotides match TRBD2. From germline, CDR1 is DFQATT and CDR2 SNEGSKA (reference sequence). The CDR3 has 14 residues. The CDR3 DNA follows: TGCAGTGCGGCAAGGACTAGGGCTGAAGAGACCCAGTACTTT. As protein: CSAARTRAEETQYF.

The gene calls are TRBV20-1 and TRBJ2-5; 8 nucleotides agree with TRBD2. This CDR3 comprises 15 residues. CDR1 is DFQATT, CDR2 SNEGSKA, per germline (reference sequence). Trimming removed 6 bases from V and 2 bases from J; junction bases left unmatched: 11. CDR3 DNA: TGCAGTGCGTTTCGGGAGGGACGCTATCAAGAGACCCAGTACTTC. Translation gives CSAFREGRYQETQYF.

The gene calls are TRBV29-1 and TRBJ2-7, with 9 bases lining up with TRBD1. CDR3 size: 12 residues. V lost 6 bases and J lost 3; bases outside the gene matches: 3. CDR1 and CDR2 from the germline V gene are SQVTM and ANQGSEA. This CDR3 is CSVWTGVYEQYF. CDR3 DNA sequence: TGCAGCGTATGGACAGGGGTCTACGAGCAGTACTTC.

The table lists this clonotype with a few counts. The chain joins TRBV7-2 to TRBJ1-1; possible D gene TRBD1, 5 bases. Germline values: CDR1 SGHTA, CDR2 FQGNSA. The CDR3 sequence is 15 residues long. The V end lost 6 bases, the J end lost 1 base, and 15 bases lay between the germline ends. CDR3 protein: CASRLTRAGNTEAFF. CDR3 in DNA: TGTGCCAGCAGGTTAACCAGGGCGGGGAACACTGAAGCTTTCTTT.

V and J are TRBV4-1 and TRBJ2-3; TRBD2 agrees at 13 bases. This CDR3 comprises 18 residues. V lost 0 bases and J lost 1; bases outside the gene matches: 4. Germline CDR1 MGHRA, CDR2 YSYEKL. The CDR3 protein is CASSQEGGLAGRTDTQYF. CDR3 DNA sequence: TGCGCCAGCAGCCAAGAAGGGGGACTAGCGGGACGCACAGATACGCAGTATTTT.

The table lists this clonotype with a few counts. The chain joins TRBV20-1 to TRBJ2-3; 12 bases agree with TRBD2. V gave up 5 bases and J gave up 0 bases; unmatched junction bases: 9. The CDR3 is 17 amino acids. Germline loops: CDR1 DFQATT, CDR2 SNEGSKA (reference sequence). The CDR3 region is CSAPGTSGQTSTDTQYF. CDR3 DNA sequence: TGCAGTGCTCCCGGGACTAGCGGGCAAACTAGCACAGATACGCAGTATTTT.

A few counts support this clonotype. The rearrangement uses TRBV15 and TRBJ2-7; TRBD2 might be the D (6 bases). CDR1 and CDR2 from the germline V gene are LNHNV and YYDKDF (reference sequence). The ends were cut back, 1 base at V and 1 base at J, with 17 bases in the middle. The CDR3 is made up of 17 amino acids. Here the CDR3 reads CATSRAIGAGLSYEQYF. CDR3 DNA sequence: TGTGCCACCAGCAGAGCTATCGGTGCGGGACTGTCCTACGAGCAGTACTTC.

The CDR3 is CASSLVAGGPAGELFF. The CDR3 region has the DNA TGTGCCAGCAGCTTAGTAGCGGGAGGGCCCGCCGGGGAGCTGTTTTTT. This rearrangement joins TRBV11-2 to TRBJ2-2; TRBD2 agrees at 11 bases. The germline gives CDR1 SGHAT, CDR2 FQNNGV. The CDR3 totals 16 residues. V dropped 1 base and J dropped 6; count of bases not matched to a gene: 4.

This clonotype was picked up a small number of times. This chain joins TRBV27 and TRBJ2-3; 7 bases line up with TRBD1. This CDR3 is built from 18 residues. Germline-derived CDR1 and CDR2 are MNHEY and SMNVEV (reference sequence). Trimming at V came to 0 bases and at J to 0 bases, leaving 9 bases not matched to a gene. In DNA, the CDR3 is TGTGCCAGCAGTTTATCCCCTTACCAACAGGGGAGCACAGATACGCAGTATTTT. This encodes CASSLSPYQQGSTDTQYF.

The genes are TRBV2 and TRBJ2-5; no definite D call. CDR3 length: 13 residues. Deletions cut 7 bases from V and 9 bases from J, with 18 bases between. Germline V gene sequence: CDR1 SNHLY, CDR2 FYNNEI. This chain's CDR3 is CASTAGPPVPQYF. The CDR3 DNA is TGTGCCAGCACTGCCGGGCCCCCGGTACCCCAGTACTTC. Full variable domain (rest looked up from reference TRBV2 and TRBJ2-5): EPEVTQTPSHQVTQMGQEVILRCVPISNHLYFYWYRQILGQKVEFLVSFYNNEISEKSEIFDDQFSVERPDGSNFTLKIRSTKLEDSAMYFCASTAGPPVPQYFGPGTRLLVL.

This clonotype was counted between two and nine times. This sequence joins TRBV10-2 and TRBJ2-3; maybe TRBD2 (6 bases). V was trimmed by 4 bases and J by 6 bases, leaving 14 bases between them. This CDR3 has 14 amino acids. Germline-derived CDR1 and CDR2 are WSHSY and SAAADI. DNA for the CDR3: TGCGCCAGCAGTGGGGAGGCCTTCGGGGATACGCAGTATTTT. Translated: CASSGEAFGDTQYF.

The chain joins TRBV24-1 to TRBJ2-1; the match to TRBD1 covers 7 bases. CDR1 is KGHDR and CDR2 is SFDVKD in the germline V gene. The ends lost 4 bases at V and 8 bases at J; junction bases unmatched: 10. The CDR3 has 15 residues. The CDR3 DNA follows: TGTGCCACCAGTGAACCGGGGACAGTCGCCCATGAGCAGTTCTTC. It specifies CATSEPGTVAHEQFF.

The chain links TRBV7-8 to TRBJ2-1; TRBD1 matches at 7 bases. V lost 0 bases to trimming and J lost 9 bases; unmatched junction nucleotides: 5. The CDR3 extends over 14 amino acids. Looked up from germline, CDR1 is SGHVS and CDR2 is FQNEAQ. CDR3 DNA: TGTGCCAGCAGCTTAGCGCGAGGGGGCATTGAGCAGTTCTTC. Amino acid sequence: CASSLARGGIEQFF.

In its sample, this clonotype was seen a few times. V gene TRBV6-5 combines with J gene TRBJ2-1; 10 bases are shared with TRBD2. V dropped 1 base and J dropped 7; count of bases not matched to a gene: 7. The CDR3 runs to 16 residues. CDR1 is MNHEY, CDR2 SVGAGI, per germline. In nucleotides, the CDR3 is TGTGCCAGCAGTTACTACTCTAGCGGGAGTTGGAATGAGCAGTTCTTC. Protein sequence: CASSYYSSGSWNEQFF.